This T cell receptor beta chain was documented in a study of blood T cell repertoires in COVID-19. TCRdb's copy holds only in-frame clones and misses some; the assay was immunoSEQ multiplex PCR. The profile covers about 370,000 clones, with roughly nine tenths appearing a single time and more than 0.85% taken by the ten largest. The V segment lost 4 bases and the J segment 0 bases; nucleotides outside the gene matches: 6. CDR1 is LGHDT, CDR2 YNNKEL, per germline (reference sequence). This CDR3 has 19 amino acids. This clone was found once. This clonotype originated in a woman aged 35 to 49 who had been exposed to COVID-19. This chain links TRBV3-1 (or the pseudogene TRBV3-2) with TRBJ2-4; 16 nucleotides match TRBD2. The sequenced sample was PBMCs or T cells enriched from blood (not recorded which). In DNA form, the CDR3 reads TGTGCCAGCAGCCGAGTAGGGACTAGCGGGGGGGTAGCCAAAAACATTCAGTACTTC. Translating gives CASSRVGTSGGVAKNIQYF.